The rows below give T cell receptor beta chains drawn from one sample of a study of T cells in localized non-small cell lung cancer. Repertoires were generated with immunoSEQ multiplex PCR, while TCRdb's copy carries only in-frame clones and drops some. This sample yields some 29,000 clones, of which approximately 90% are seen a single time; around 2.8% belongs to the top ten. The sample was peripheral blood, taken before any cancer treatment. The origin of the receptors is a woman aged 18 to 55 with stage I lung adenocarcinoma. The CDR3 runs from the conserved cysteine through the conserved F or W. A D gene is named only where the DNA matches it firmly. Not every row has a clone size; where given, it reads once, few, many or a size class.

cdr3_aa cdr3_nt d_call j_call v_call clone_size
CASSQEGEKLFF TGCGCCAGCAGCCAAGAGGGTGAAAAACTGTTTTTT - TRBJ1-4 TRBV4-3 -
CASSYSRGGHEQYF TGTGCCAGCAGTTACTCTCGAGGGGGACACGAGCAGTACTTC - TRBJ2-7 TRBV6-5 -
CASSKGASKETQYF TGTGCCAGCAGCAAAGGGGCCAGCAAAGAGACCCAGTACTTC - TRBJ2-5 TRBV21-1 -
CASSRTANTGELFF TGTGCCAGCAGTCGGACAGCGAACACCGGGGAGCTGTTTTTT - TRBJ2-2 TRBV6-5 -
CASSQATGGGGYTF TGCGCCAGCAGCCAAGCGACAGGAGGTGGCGGCTACACCTTC - TRBJ1-2 TRBV4-1 few
CAGRTYTDTQYF TGTGCCGGACGGACCTACACGGATACGCAGTATTTT - TRBJ2-3 TRBV30 -
CASRRQSYNEQFF TGTGCCAGCAGACGACAGTCCTACAATGAGCAGTTCTTC - TRBJ2-1 TRBV11-3 -
CAWTDSPADYGYTF TGTGCCTGGACGGACTCCCCCGCTGACTATGGCTACACCTTC - TRBJ1-2 TRBV30 -
CASSLGQGIHNEQFF TGTGCCAGCAGCTTGGGACAGGGTATACACAATGAGCAGTTCTTC TRBD1 TRBJ2-1 TRBV7-7 -
CASSIVAGSLNSPLHF TGTGCCAGTAGTATCGTCGCAGGGTCATTAAATTCACCCCTCCACTTT - TRBJ1-6 TRBV19 -
CASSFMSEYEQYF TGCGCCAGCAGCTTCATGTCTGAGTACGAGCAGTACTTC - TRBJ2-7 TRBV5-1 once
CASSLDTGLTEALF TGCGCCAGCAGCTTGGATACGGGTCTCACTGAAGCTCTCTTT - TRBJ1-1 TRBV5-1 -
CASSLVGSNYGYTF TGTGCCAGCAGCTTGGTGGGCAGCAACTATGGCTACACCTTC - TRBJ1-2 TRBV5-4 -
CASSLNSNQPQHF TGTGCCAGCAGCTTGAATAGCAATCAGCCCCAGCATTTT - TRBJ1-5 TRBV7-3 few
CASREVYNEQFF TGTGCCAGCAGGGAGGTATACAATGAGCAGTTCTTC - TRBJ2-1 TRBV27 -
CASSPHRGGGGTEAFF TGTGCCAGCTCACCACACCGTGGAGGGGGGGGGACTGAAGCTTTCTTT - TRBJ1-1 TRBV18 once
CASSLLGGRGTYEQYF TGTGCCAGCAGCTTACTGGGCGGGAGAGGCACCTACGAGCAGTACTTC TRBD2 TRBJ2-7 TRBV13 -
CASRLAGGNNEQFF TGTGCCAGCAGGCTAGCGGGAGGCAACAATGAGCAGTTCTTC TRBD2 TRBJ2-1 TRBV6-6 -
CAWTPTVNTIYF TGTGCCTGGACTCCAACAGTGAACACCATATATTTT - TRBJ1-3 TRBV30 -
CARSSTGARNTGELFF TGTGCCAGAAGCTCGACAGGGGCGAGGAACACCGGGGAGCTGTTTTTT - TRBJ2-2 TRBV7-5 once
CASSYLNSNQPQHF TGTGCCAGCAGTTACTTGAATAGCAATCAGCCCCAGCATTTT - TRBJ1-5 TRBV6-5 -
CASSTGTGGAPYF TGTGCCAGCAGCACGGGGACAGGGGGCGCGCCGTATTTT TRBD1 TRBJ2-3 TRBV11-3 -
CASSSSGNLYNEQFF TGTGCCAGCAGCAGTAGCGGGAACCTCTACAATGAGCAGTTCTTC TRBD2 TRBJ2-1 TRBV7-2 -
CASSPGGGGTEAFF TGTGCCAGCAGCCCCGGGGGGGGTGGCACTGAAGCTTTCTTT - TRBJ1-1 TRBV7-9 -
CASSLNLGRRTEAFF TGTGCCAGCAGCTTAAATCTCGGCAGACGCACTGAAGCTTTCTTT - TRBJ1-1 TRBV11-2 -
CASSPVDLQEKLFF TGTGCCAGCAGCCCGGTTGACCTTCAGGAAAAACTGTTTTTT - TRBJ1-4 TRBV5-8 -
CASSEVKAGHTLGTDTQYF TGTGCCAGCAGTGAAGTAAAGGCGGGGCATACTTTGGGCACAGATACGCAGTATTTT - TRBJ2-3 TRBV2 -
CASSSYGTSGAYNEQFF TGTGCCAGCAGCTCTTACGGGACTAGCGGAGCCTACAATGAGCAGTTCTTC TRBD2 TRBJ2-1 TRBV28 -
CASSVEPNQDSNYGYTF TGTGCCAGCAGCGTAGAACCTAACCAGGATTCTAACTATGGCTACACTTTC - TRBJ1-2 TRBV9 -
CASSSGRAKEQYF TGTGCCAGCAGTTCCGGGAGGGCAAAGGAGCAGTACTTC TRBD2 TRBJ2-7 TRBV27 -
CASSPGNRRYEQYF TGTGCCAGCAGTCCCGGGAACAGGCGATACGAGCAGTACTTC - TRBJ2-7 TRBV11-3 -
CASSYRDRGDEQYF TGTGCCAGCAGTTACCGGGACAGGGGGGACGAGCAGTACTTC TRBD1 TRBJ2-7 TRBV6-5 -
CASSVEGTSGMDEQFF TGTGCCAGCAGCGTAGAAGGGACTAGCGGGATGGATGAGCAGTTCTTC TRBD2 TRBJ2-1 TRBV9 -
CASSLGGRADTQYF TGTGCCAGCAGTTTAGGTGGCAGGGCAGATACGCAGTATTTT - TRBJ2-3 TRBV27 -
CASSYPRELTYEQYF TGTGCCAGCAGCTATCCCAGGGAACTAACCTACGAGCAGTACTTC - TRBJ2-7 TRBV5-6 -
CASSLGTAEENTEAFF TGCGCCAGCAGCCTCGGGACAGCCGAGGAGAACACTGAAGCTTTCTTT TRBD1 TRBJ1-1 TRBV5-1 -
CASSLEGAGTDTQYF TGTGCCAGCAGCCTGGAGGGTGCCGGCACAGATACGCAGTATTTT - TRBJ2-3 TRBV6-5 -
CASSLAGEGYNEQFF TGTGCCAGCAGCTTAGCGGGAGAGGGGTACAATGAGCAGTTCTTC TRBD2 TRBJ2-1 TRBV28 -
CASSLGTYEQYF TGTGCCAGCAGCTTGGGCACTTACGAGCAGTACTTC - TRBJ2-7 TRBV5-4 -
CASSYGGAGEKLFF TGTGCCAGCAGTTACGGGGGCGCTGGAGAAAAACTGTTTTTT - TRBJ1-4 TRBV6-5 few
CASSTYPGGVLHF TGTGCCAGCAGTACCTATCCAGGGGGCGTGTTGCATTTT TRBD1 TRBJ1-5 TRBV6-5 -
CASSYQAASEAFF TGTGCCAGCAGTTACCAAGCCGCCTCAGAAGCTTTCTTT - TRBJ1-1 TRBV6-6 -
CASSLGQGTNEKLFF TGTGCCAGCAGCCTTGGGCAGGGGACTAATGAAAAACTGTTTTTT - TRBJ1-4 TRBV5-8 -
CASSTALTPGELFF TGTGCCAGCAGCACAGCTTTAACACCCGGGGAGCTGTTTTTT - TRBJ2-2 TRBV28 -
CASSFREAAETQYF TGTGCCAGCAGCTTCCGGGAGGCGGCGGAGACCCAGTACTTC TRBD2 TRBJ2-5 TRBV7-9 -
CASSLRTSGEYNEQFF TGTGCCAGCAGCCTCAGGACTAGCGGGGAGTACAATGAGCAGTTCTTC TRBD2 TRBJ2-1 TRBV11-3 -
CASGLRGTEAFF TGTGCTAGTGGTTTGAGGGGCACTGAAGCTTTCTTT - TRBJ1-1 TRBV12-5 -
CASSAGTQLNTGELFF TGTGCCAGCAGCGCCGGGACTCAGCTAAACACCGGGGAGCTGTTTTTT - TRBJ2-2 TRBV9 -
CASSLRAGQGRGNEQFF TGTGCCAGCAGCTTAAGGGCGGGACAGGGTAGGGGGAATGAGCAGTTCTTC TRBD1 TRBJ2-1 TRBV11-3 -
CAWTGTGGGYTF TGTGCCTGGACCGGGACAGGGGGTGGCTACACCTTC TRBD1 TRBJ1-2 TRBV30 -